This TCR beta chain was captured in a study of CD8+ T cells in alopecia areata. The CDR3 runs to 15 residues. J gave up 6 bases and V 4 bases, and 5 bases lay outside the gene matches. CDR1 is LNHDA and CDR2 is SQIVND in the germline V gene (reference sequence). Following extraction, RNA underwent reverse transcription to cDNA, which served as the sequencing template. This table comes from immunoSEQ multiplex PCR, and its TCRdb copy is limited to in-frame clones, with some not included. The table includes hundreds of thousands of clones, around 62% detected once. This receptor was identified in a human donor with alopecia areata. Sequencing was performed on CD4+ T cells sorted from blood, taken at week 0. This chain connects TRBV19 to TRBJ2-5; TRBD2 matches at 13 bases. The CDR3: CASSTATSGRKTQYF. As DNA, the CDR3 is TGTGCCAGTAGTACAGCGACTAGCGGGAGGAAGACCCAGTACTTC.